The present T cell receptor (beta chain) was sequenced within a study of blood T cells in healthy people across ages (dated by TCRdb to 2013 to 2016). General notes on the study: In model experiments, roughly one uniquely barcoded TCR beta cDNA molecule per two T cells was captured by template switching. To track age-related changes in TCR beta repertoire diversity, the study relied on deep sequencing normalized with unique cDNA molecular identifiers. Donors were grouped into four age groups: young (average roughly 15 years), middle-aged (39), aged (roughly 67) and long-lived (approximately 81). To avoid experimental bias, donors of different ages were spread randomly across the sequencing lanes. For two donors (one aged 18 to 29 and one aged 80 or older), the study analyzed two additional independent replicas of 1 million unique cDNA reads from the same blood draw.

The library was obtained by 5' RACE. Sequencing instrument: Illumina HiSeq 2500. A second PCR of roughly 6 to 12 cycles was run with a J-beta primer mix and a sample-barcoded 5' primer. A template-switch 5' adaptor carrying 12 random nucleotides introduced a unique molecular identifier onto each TCR beta cDNA molecule. Each sample yielded at least 2.5 million CDR3-containing paired-end reads. The Mint cDNA synthesis kit, primed by a TRBC-specific oligonucleotide, was used to synthesize first-strand cDNA from all RNA. Following uracil-DNA glycosylase treatment, all cDNA underwent a first 18-cycle PCR with the universal primers M1SS and BC2_uni_R. Processing in the source paper ran as follows. Normalization of each sample was performed by random selection of 1 million high-quality reads, each carrying a distinct molecular identifier. Reads with shared molecular identifiers were discarded instead of being binned into consensus sequences. MiTCR, run with a Q25 quality threshold and the strictest error-elimination algorithm, handled CDR3 identification, clonotype clustering and error correction. A nonparametric unseen species model with Euler transformation was used to estimate a lower bound on total TCR beta diversity. TCRdb's own reprocessing of the public reads used fastp at Q25 and MiXCR and kept productive beta chains. Rows merge per CDR3 protein into single entries with the most common DNA and genes. TCRdb's processing, not the authors', yielded these V and J calls. The sample records some 700,000 distinct CDR3 sequences, about 42% of which are singletons. Roughly 20% of the sample is in the top ten clones.

Note on this clonotype: Its antigen is unknown. Nothing much larger sits one base from this clone, and base qualities are not available.

The investigation overall reported the following: The percentage of naive T cells measured by flow cytometry correlated strongly with observed TCR beta diversity. Observed TCR beta diversity per million T cells fell roughly linearly with age, and a significant reduction was already apparent by age around 40. Compared with the aged group, the long-lived group had more naive CD4+ T cells, fewer expanded clones and increased TCR diversity, a pattern suggesting age selection. The CMV infection status of donors was not known, potentially confounding age-related changes in expanded clonotypes. Estimates of total diversity based on one million sequenced T cells were considered lower bounds and underestimates. Conclusive comparison of naive and antigen-experienced compartments was prevented by the profiling of bulk unsorted PBMCs.

The roughly 42 donors, aged about 6 to 95 years, were systemically healthy Caucasian individuals from Russia. Roughly 10 milliliters of peripheral blood were collected from each donor into EDTA-treated Vacutainer tubes. Ficoll-Paque density-gradient centrifugation was used to isolate PBMCs, with at least 6.5 million per sample. Total RNA, at least 6 micrograms per sample, was extracted from PBMCs with Trizol reagent. The percentages of naive CD45RAhigh/CD27high T cells were determined by flow cytometry on a PBMC aliquot from every donor. What was sequenced was blood. The receptor comes from a woman aged 55-69 years in good health.

The CDR3 sequence is CSVEDRPGIQYF. The DNA sequence is given as TGCAGCGTCGAGGACAGGCCTGGCATTCAGTACTTC. This chain joins TRBV29-1 to TRBJ2-4; 7 nucleotides in the junction match TRBD1. CDR1 and CDR2 were assigned from the germline V gene as SQVTM and ANQGSEA. V loses 6 bases at its end and J loses 9 bases; junction bases beyond the gene matches: 8. The CDR3 measures 12 amino acids from cysteine to phenylalanine. Only the CDR3 part of the read is kept: 36 bases, read in frame from the first base.